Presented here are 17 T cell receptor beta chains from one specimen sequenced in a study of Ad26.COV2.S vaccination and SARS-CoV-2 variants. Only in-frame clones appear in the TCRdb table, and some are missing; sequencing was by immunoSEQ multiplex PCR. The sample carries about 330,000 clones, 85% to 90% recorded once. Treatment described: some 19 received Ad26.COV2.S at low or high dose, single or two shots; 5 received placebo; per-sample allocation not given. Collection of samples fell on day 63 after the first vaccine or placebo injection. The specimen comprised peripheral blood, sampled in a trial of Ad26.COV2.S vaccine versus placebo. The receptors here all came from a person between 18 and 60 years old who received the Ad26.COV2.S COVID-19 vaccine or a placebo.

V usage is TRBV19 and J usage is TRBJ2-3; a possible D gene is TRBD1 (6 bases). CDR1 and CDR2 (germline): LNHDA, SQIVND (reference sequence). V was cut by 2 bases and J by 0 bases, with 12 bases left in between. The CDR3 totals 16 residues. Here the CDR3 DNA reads TGTGCCAGTAGTATACGAGGGGGAACTAGCACAGATACGCAGTATTTT. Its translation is CASSIRGGTSTDTQYF.

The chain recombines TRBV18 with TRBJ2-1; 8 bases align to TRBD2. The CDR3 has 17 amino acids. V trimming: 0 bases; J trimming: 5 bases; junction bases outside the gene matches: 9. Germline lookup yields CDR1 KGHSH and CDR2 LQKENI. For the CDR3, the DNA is TGTGCCAGCTCACCACCGTTCACGGGACTAGTAAACAATGAGCAGTTCTTC. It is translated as CASSPPFTGLVNNEQFF.

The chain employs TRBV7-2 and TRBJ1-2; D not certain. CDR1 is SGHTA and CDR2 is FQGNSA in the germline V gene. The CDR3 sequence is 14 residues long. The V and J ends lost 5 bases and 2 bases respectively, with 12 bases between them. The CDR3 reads CASSDRPANYGYTF. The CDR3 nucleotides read TGTGCCAGCAGCGACCGACCGGCCAACTATGGCTACACCTTC.

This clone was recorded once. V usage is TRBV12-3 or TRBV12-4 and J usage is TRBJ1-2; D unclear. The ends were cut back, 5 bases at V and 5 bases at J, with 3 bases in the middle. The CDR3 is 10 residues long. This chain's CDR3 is CASSAYGYTF. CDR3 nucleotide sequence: TGTGCCAGCAGTGCTTATGGCTACACCTTC.

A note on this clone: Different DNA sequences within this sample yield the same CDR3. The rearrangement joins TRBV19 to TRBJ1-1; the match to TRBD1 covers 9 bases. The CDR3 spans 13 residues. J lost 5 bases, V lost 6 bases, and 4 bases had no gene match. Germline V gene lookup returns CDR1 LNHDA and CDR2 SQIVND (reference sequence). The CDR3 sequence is CASSTGGGTEAFF. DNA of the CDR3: TGTGCCAGTAGCACAGGGGGCGGGACTGAAGCTTTCTTT.

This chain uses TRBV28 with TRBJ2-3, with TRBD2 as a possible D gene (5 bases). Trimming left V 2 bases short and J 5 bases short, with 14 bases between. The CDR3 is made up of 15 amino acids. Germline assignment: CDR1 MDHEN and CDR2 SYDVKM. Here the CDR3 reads CASSLALRVRDTQYF. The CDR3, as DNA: TGTGCCAGCAGTTTAGCGCTGAGGGTCAGAGATACGCAGTATTTT.

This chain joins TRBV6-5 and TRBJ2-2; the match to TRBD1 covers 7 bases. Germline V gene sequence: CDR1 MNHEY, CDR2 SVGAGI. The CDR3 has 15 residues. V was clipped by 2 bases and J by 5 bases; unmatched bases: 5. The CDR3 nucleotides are TGTGCCAGCAGTTACCGACAGGGAAGAACCGGGGAGCTGTTTTTT. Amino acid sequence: CASSYRQGRTGELFF.

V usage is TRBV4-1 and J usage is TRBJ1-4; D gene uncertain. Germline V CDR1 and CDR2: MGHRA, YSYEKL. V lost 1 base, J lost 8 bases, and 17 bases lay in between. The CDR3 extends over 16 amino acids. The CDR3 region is CASSQAGHALPEKLFF. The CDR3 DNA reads TGCGCCAGCAGCCAAGCCGGCCATGCCCTTCCCGAAAAACTGTTTTTT.

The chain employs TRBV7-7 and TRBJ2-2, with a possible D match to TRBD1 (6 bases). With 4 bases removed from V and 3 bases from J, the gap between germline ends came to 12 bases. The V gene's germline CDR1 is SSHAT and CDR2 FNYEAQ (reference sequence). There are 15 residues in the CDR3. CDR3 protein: CASSSRDIYTGELFF. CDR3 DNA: TGTGCCAGCAGCTCCCGGGACATCTACACCGGGGAGCTGTTTTTT.

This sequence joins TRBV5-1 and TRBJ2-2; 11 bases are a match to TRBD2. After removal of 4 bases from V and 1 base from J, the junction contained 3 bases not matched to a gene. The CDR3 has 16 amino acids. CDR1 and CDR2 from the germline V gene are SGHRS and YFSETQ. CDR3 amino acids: CASSVGTSGNTGELFF. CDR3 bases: TGCGCCAGCAGCGTTGGGACTAGCGGGAACACCGGGGAGCTGTTTTTT.

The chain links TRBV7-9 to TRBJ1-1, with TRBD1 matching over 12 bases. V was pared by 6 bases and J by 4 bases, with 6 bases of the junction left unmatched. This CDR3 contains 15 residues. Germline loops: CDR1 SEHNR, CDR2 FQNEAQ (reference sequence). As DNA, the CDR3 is TGTGCCAGCAGTCGGGACAGGGGGCCGGGCACTGAAGCTTTCTTT. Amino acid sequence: CASSRDRGPGTEAFF. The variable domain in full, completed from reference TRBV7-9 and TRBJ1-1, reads DTGVSQNPRHKITKRGQNVTFRCDPISEHNRLYWYRQTLGQGPEFLTYFQNEAQLEKSRLLSDRFSAERPKGSFSTLEIQRTEQGDSAMYLCASSRDRGPGTEAFFGQGTRLTVV.

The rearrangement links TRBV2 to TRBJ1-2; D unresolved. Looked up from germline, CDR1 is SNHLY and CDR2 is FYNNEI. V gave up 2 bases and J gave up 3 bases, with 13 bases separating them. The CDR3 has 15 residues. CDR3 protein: CASSEPPGLDYGYTF. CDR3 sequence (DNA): TGTGCCAGCAGTGAACCCCCGGGCCTCGACTATGGCTACACCTTC.

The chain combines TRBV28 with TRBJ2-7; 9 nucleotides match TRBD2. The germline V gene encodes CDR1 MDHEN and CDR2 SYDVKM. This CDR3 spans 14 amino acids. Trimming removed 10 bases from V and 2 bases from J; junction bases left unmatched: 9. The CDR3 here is CATNSGSSAYEQYV. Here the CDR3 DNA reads TGTGCCACCAATAGCGGGAGCTCTGCCTACGAGCAGTACGTC.

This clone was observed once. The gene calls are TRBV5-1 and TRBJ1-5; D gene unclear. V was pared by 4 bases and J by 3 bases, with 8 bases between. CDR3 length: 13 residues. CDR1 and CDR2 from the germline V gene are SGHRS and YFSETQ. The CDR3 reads CASSASDNQPQHF. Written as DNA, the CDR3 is TGCGCCAGCAGCGCCAGCGACAATCAGCCCCAGCATTTT.

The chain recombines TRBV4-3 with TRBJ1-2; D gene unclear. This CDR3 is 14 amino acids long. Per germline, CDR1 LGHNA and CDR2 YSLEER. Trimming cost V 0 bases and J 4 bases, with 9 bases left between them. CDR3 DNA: TGCGCCAGCAGCCAAGATGGGCAGACCTATGGCTACACCTTC. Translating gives CASSQDGQTYGYTF.

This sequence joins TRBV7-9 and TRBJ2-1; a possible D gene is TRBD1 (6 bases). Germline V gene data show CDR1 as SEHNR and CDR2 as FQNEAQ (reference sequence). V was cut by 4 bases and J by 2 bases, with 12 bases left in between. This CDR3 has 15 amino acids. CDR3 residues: CASSSRRDTYNEQFF. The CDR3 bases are TGTGCCAGCAGCTCCCGTCGGGACACCTACAATGAGCAGTTCTTC.

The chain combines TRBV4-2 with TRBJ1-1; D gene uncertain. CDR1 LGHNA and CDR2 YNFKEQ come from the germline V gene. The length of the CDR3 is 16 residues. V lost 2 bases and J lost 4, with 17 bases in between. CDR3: CASSQHGKVTATEAFF. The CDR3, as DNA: TGTGCCAGCAGCCAACACGGGAAGGTGACGGCCACTGAAGCTTTCTTT.